These 20 T cell receptor beta chains share one sample of origin, sequenced in a study of blood T cell repertoires in COVID-19. TCRdb's table, derived via immunoSEQ multiplex PCR, lists solely in-frame clones and lacks some. The sample includes 200,000 to 250,000 clones, about 84% of them seen just once. The sample consisted of PBMCs or T cells enriched from blood (not recorded which). These receptors came from a woman in her forties or fifties who had recovered from COVID-19.

The chain uses TRBV19 and TRBJ1-4, with a possible D match to TRBD1 (5 bases). Germline CDR1 reads LNHDA; CDR2 reads SQIVND (reference sequence). The V and J ends lost 6 bases and 8 bases respectively, with 10 bases between them. The CDR3 contains 12 residues. The CDR3 region is CASSQGGEKLFF. The DNA for the CDR3 is TGTGCCAGTAGCCAGGGAGGGGAAAAACTGTTTTTT.

The CDR3 sequence is CASSTSGAGNTIYF. The CDR3 nucleotides read TGTGCCAGTAGTACGTCAGGGGCTGGAAACACCATATATTTT. The J gene is TRBJ1-3, the V gene TRBV19; D is perhaps TRBD1 (6 bases). V dropped 4 bases and J dropped 2 bases, with 9 bases sitting between them. This CDR3 spans 14 amino acids. Germline CDR1 is LNHDA and CDR2 is SQIVND (reference sequence).

This clone came up once. In DNA form, the CDR3 reads TGTGCCAGCAGTACTGACAGGGCCCGGAGTGAAAAACTGTTTTTT. Its translation: CASSTDRARSEKLFF. V is TRBV6-5 and J is TRBJ1-4; 7 bases match TRBD1. V trimming: 5 bases; J trimming: 7 bases; junction bases outside the gene matches: 10. CDR3 length equals 15 residues. CDR1 and CDR2 (germline): MNHEY, SVGAGI.

The chain joins TRBV18 to TRBJ1-1, with a weak D call TRBD1 (6 bases). From germline, CDR1 is KGHSH and CDR2 LQKENI. Between the trimmed V and J ends, which lost 0 bases and 4 bases, there was a span of 12 bases. The CDR3 extends over 15 amino acids. The CDR3 DNA is TGTGCCAGCTCACCACCGGTCAGGGGTTCCACTGAAGCTTTCTTT. Its protein is CASSPPVRGSTEAFF.

This clone was counted a few times. The rearrangement joins TRBV28 to TRBJ2-7; TRBD2 aligns across 10 bases. Germline-derived CDR1 and CDR2 are MDHEN and SYDVKM. CDR3 length: 14 residues. V dropped 6 bases and J dropped 2; count of bases not matched to a gene: 4. The CDR3 is CASRRTSGTYEQYF. CDR3 nucleotide sequence: TGTGCCAGCAGACGGACTAGCGGAACCTACGAGCAGTACTTC.

This clone has just a few counts. The chain carries TRBV5-1 and TRBJ2-1, with 14 nucleotides matching TRBD2. The ends lost 4 bases at V and 6 bases at J; junction bases unmatched: 12. Per the germline V gene, CDR1 is SGHRS and CDR2 is YFSETQ. The length of the CDR3 is 18 residues. The CDR3 DNA follows: TGCGCCAGCAGCCCGACTAGCGGGGGGGCCTCTCGCTCCAATGAGCAGTTCTTC. This translates into CASSPTSGGASRSNEQFF.

This chain joins TRBV28 and TRBJ2-7; 9 bases match TRBD2. The CDR3 consists of 12 residues. The germline CDR1 and CDR2 sequences are MDHEN and SYDVKM. Trimming removed 10 bases from V and 5 bases from J; junction bases left unmatched: 6. CDR3 bases: TGTGCCACAGCGGGAGGCTTCCACGAGCAGTACTTC. Its protein product is CATAGGFHEQYF. Full variable domain (rest looked up from reference TRBV28 and TRBJ2-7): DVKVTQSSRYLVKRTGEKVFLECVQDMDHENMFWYRQDPGLGLRLIYFSYDVKMKEKGDIPEGYSVSREKKERFSLILESASTNQTSMYLCATAGGFHEQYFGPGTRLTVT.

This clone was picked up a small number of times. This rearrangement joins TRBV4-1 to TRBJ2-3; TRBD1 might be the D (5 bases). The V gene's germline CDR1 is MGHRA and CDR2 YSYEKL. V was cut by 3 bases and J by 0 bases, with 7 bases left in between. This CDR3 has 14 residues. CDR3 residues: CASSHRGSTDTQYF. The CDR3 DNA is TGCGCCAGCAGCCATAGGGGAAGCACAGATACGCAGTATTTT.

The J gene is TRBJ1-4, the V gene TRBV14; a weak D match, TRBD1 (6 bases). The CDR3 consists of 16 residues. V lost 0 bases, J lost 8 bases, and 16 bases lay in between. Germline CDR1 SGHDN, CDR2 FVKESK. The CDR3 reads CASSQEVGRGSEKLFF. CDR3 sequence (DNA): TGTGCCAGCAGCCAAGAAGTCGGCAGGGGTTCGGAAAAACTGTTTTTT.

This chain joins TRBV4-1 and TRBJ1-1; perhaps TRBD1 as D (5 bases). The V gene's germline CDR1 is MGHRA and CDR2 YSYEKL. V was clipped by 0 bases and J by 4 bases, with 12 bases between them. The CDR3 is made up of 15 amino acids. The chain's CDR3 is CASSQDHRRGTEAFF. The CDR3 DNA follows: TGCGCCAGCAGCCAAGATCATAGGAGGGGCACTGAAGCTTTCTTT.

V and J are TRBV19 and TRBJ1-1; D is perhaps TRBD1 (6 bases). V was clipped by 6 bases and J by 6 bases, with 14 bases between them. The CDR3 loop spans 13 amino acids. The germline gives CDR1 LNHDA, CDR2 SQIVND (reference sequence). CDR3 DNA: TGTGCCAGTAGGAACAGGGAAGGGGCTGAAGCTTTCTTT. This translates into CASRNREGAEAFF.

This chain connects TRBV7-6 to TRBJ2-7; D may be TRBD1 (6 bases). The V and J ends lost 0 bases and 1 base respectively, with 13 bases between them. Per the germline V gene, CDR1 is SGHVS and CDR2 is FNYEAQ. This CDR3 region has 16 residues. Written as DNA, the CDR3 is TGTGCCAGCAGCTTAGCGAAAGGACAGACTTCCTACGAGCAGTACTTC. As protein: CASSLAKGQTSYEQYF.

The rearrangement links TRBV6-2 or TRBV6-3 to TRBJ1-1; 10 bases align to TRBD1. The germline V gene has CDR1 MNHEY and CDR2 SVGEGT. The length of the CDR3 is 16 residues. V lost 5 bases, J lost 3 bases, and 9 bases stayed unmatched. In nucleotides, the CDR3 is TGTGCCAGCAGTGGCCGACAGGGGGCGCGTGACACTGAAGCTTTCTTT. This codes for CASSGRQGARDTEAFF.

The CDR3 DNA is TGTGCCAGCAGCCCAAGTCGACGGTCTAGCTCTGGGGCCAACGTCCTGACTTTC. It codes for CASSPSRRSSSGANVLTF. This chain uses TRBV3-1 (or the pseudogene TRBV3-2) with TRBJ2-6; no clear D. V gave up 4 bases and J gave up 0 bases, with 16 bases separating them. From germline, CDR1 is LGHDT and CDR2 YNNKEL (reference sequence). The CDR3 spans 18 residues.

The V and J genes are TRBV6-2 or TRBV6-3 and TRBJ2-6; D is possibly TRBD1 (6 bases). This CDR3 is built from 21 residues. In germline, CDR1 is MNHEY, CDR2 SVGEGT. The V and J ends lost 2 bases and 1 base respectively, with 24 bases between them. This CDR3 is CASSYPAGKGEIGSGANVLTF. DNA of the CDR3: TGTGCCAGCAGTTACCCGGCCGGGAAGGGGGAAATCGGGTCTGGGGCCAACGTCCTGACTTTC.

V is TRBV30 and J is TRBJ2-5; maybe TRBD1 (6 bases). The germline V gene encodes CDR1 GTSNPN and CDR2 SVGIG (reference sequence). This CDR3 region has 12 residues. Trimming shortened V by 7 bases and J by 3 bases, and 12 bases separated the two germline ends. In DNA form, the CDR3 reads TGTGCCTCAGGGGCAGGGAAAGAGACCCAGTACTTC. Amino acid sequence: CASGAGKETQYF.

V is TRBV7-2 and J is TRBJ2-4; D is unclear. Germline V gene sequence: CDR1 SGHTA, CDR2 FQGNSA. Trimming pared 1 base from V and 7 bases from J, leaving 5 bases between. The CDR3 extends over 12 amino acids. The CDR3 DNA follows: TGTGCCAGCAGCTTAGTTCGGAACATTCAGTACTTC. This gives the protein CASSLVRNIQYF. Full variable domain (missing parts from reference TRBV7-2 and TRBJ2-4): GAGVSQSPSNKVTEKGKDVELRCDPISGHTALYWYRQSLGQGLEFLIYFQGNSAPDKSGLPSDRFSAERTGGSVSTLTIQRTQQEDSAVYLCASSLVRNIQYFGAGTRLSVL.

The gene calls are TRBV19 and TRBJ2-5; a possible D gene is TRBD1 (5 bases). The germline V gene has CDR1 LNHDA and CDR2 SQIVND (reference sequence). With 3 bases removed from V and 4 bases from J, the gap between germline ends came to 12 bases. The length of the CDR3 is 14 residues. The DNA for the CDR3 is TGTGCCAGTAGTATTTGGCAGGGTGGAGAGACCCAGTACTTC. Protein: CASSIWQGGETQYF.

The chain carries TRBV4-3 and TRBJ2-5; the D gene is possibly TRBD2 (6 bases). CDR3 length: 14 amino acids. Trimming left V 4 bases short and J 3 bases short, with 12 bases between. CDR1 and CDR2 from the germline V gene are LGHNA and YSLEER. The CDR3 DNA is TGCGCCAGCAGCCGCGAAATAGCGGAAGAGACCCAGTACTTC. This translates into CASSREIAEETQYF.

V is TRBV7-6 and J is TRBJ2-1; 7 nucleotides match TRBD1. Unmatched junction bases numbered 7, after V lost 5 bases and J lost 3 bases. The germline CDR1 and CDR2 sequences are SGHVS and FNYEAQ. CDR3 length: 15 amino acids. The CDR3: CASSLGTANYNEQFF. As DNA, the CDR3 is TGTGCCAGCAGCCTTGGGACAGCCAACTACAATGAGCAGTTCTTC.